Each of the 18 T cell receptor beta chains below was sequenced from the same sample in a study of long-term antiretroviral therapy in people with HIV. Version v3.0 of the immunoSEQ assay ran at survey level. The repertoire was sequenced with immunoSEQ multiplex PCR; TCRdb's copy has only in-frame clones and lacks some. The table records 35,000 to 50,000 clones, about 89% of them present only once. The source material was unsorted PBMCs, sampled 0.1 years before starting antiretroviral therapy. These receptors were taken from a woman aged 45 to 65 with HIV.

The J gene is TRBJ1-5, the V gene TRBV19; 10 bases agree with TRBD1. The CDR3 contains 17 residues. Germline CDR1 LNHDA, CDR2 SQIVND (reference sequence). V lost 7 bases and J lost 4; bases outside the gene matches: 13. The DNA for the CDR3 is TGTGCCAGTACCTCTCCGCCCGGGACAGGGGCTAATCAGCCCCAGCATTTT. This gives the protein CASTSPPGTGANQPQHF. The full variable domain, in which reference TRBV19 and TRBJ1-5 provide the parts outside the CDR3, is DGGITQSPKYLFRKEGQNVTLSCEQNLNHDAMYWYRQDPGQGLRLIYYSQIVNDFQKGDIAEGYSVSREKKESFPLTVTSAQKNPTAFYLCASTSPPGTGANQPQHFGDGTRLSIL.

J is TRBJ1-5 and V is TRBV27, with a tentative D call TRBD1 (5 bases). The ends were cut back, 3 bases at V and 4 bases at J, with 7 bases in the middle. The length of the CDR3 is 13 residues. From germline, CDR1 is MNHEY and CDR2 SMNVEV (reference sequence). The DNA for the CDR3 is TGTGCCAGCAGTTTGAAGGGGAATCAGCCCCAGCATTTT. This encodes CASSLKGNQPQHF.

The J gene is TRBJ1-1, the V gene TRBV5-1; TRBD1 might be the D (5 bases). V lost 5 bases to trimming and J lost 1 base, with 9 bases between them. Per the germline V gene, CDR1 is SGHRS and CDR2 is YFSETQ. This CDR3 has 13 residues. The CDR3 nucleotides read TGCGCCAGCAGACTCCAGGGGAACACTGAAGCTTTCTTT. Its translation is CASRLQGNTEAFF.

This clone was counted a single time. The CDR3 loop is CASSLGAQGRRNYTF. The DNA for the CDR3 is TGTGCCAGCAGCTTAGGGGCACAGGGACGACGCAACTACACCTTC. The chain combines TRBV7-2 with TRBJ1-2; D is perhaps TRBD1 (6 bases). Germline V gene lookup returns CDR1 SGHTA and CDR2 FQGNSA. Deletions cut 1 base from V and 10 bases from J, with 19 bases between. The CDR3 is 15 amino acids.

This chain connects TRBV9 to TRBJ2-6, with D perhaps assigned TRBD1 or TRBD2 (5 bases each). The germline V gene has CDR1 SGDLS and CDR2 YYNGEE. V lost 0 bases to trimming and J lost 2 bases, with 15 bases between them. The CDR3 contains 18 residues. CDR3 amino acids: CASSVEGPGLAGANVLTF. In DNA form, the CDR3 reads TGTGCCAGCAGCGTAGAGGGCCCGGGGCTCGCTGGGGCCAACGTCCTGACTTTC.

The chain is built from TRBV9 and TRBJ1-1, with 8 bases aligning to TRBD1. With 0 bases clipped from V and 0 bases from J, the junction kept 1 base outside the gene matches. Germline lookup yields CDR1 SGDLS and CDR2 YYNGEE. The CDR3 has 15 amino acids. The CDR3 DNA reads TGTGCCAGCAGCGTAGCGGGACAGGTGAACACTGAAGCTTTCTTT. Translating it yields CASSVAGQVNTEAFF.

The V call is TRBV7-2, the J call TRBJ2-1; no firm D call. Deletions cut 3 bases from V and 4 bases from J, with 7 bases between. The CDR3 is made up of 13 amino acids. Germline-derived CDR1 and CDR2 are SGHTA and FQGNSA. CDR3 in DNA: TGTGCCAGCAGCTTTGGAAGGTACAATGAGCAGTTCTTC. This sequence encodes CASSFGRYNEQFF.

This chain connects TRBV7-2 to TRBJ2-7; 9 nucleotides align to TRBD1. The CDR3 contains 15 residues. Germline CDR1 is SGHTA and CDR2 is FQGNSA. V lost 5 bases and J lost 3; bases outside the gene matches: 8. CDR3 sequence: CASSPGVGQGYEQYF. The DNA for the CDR3 is TGTGCCAGCAGCCCAGGCGTGGGACAGGGCTACGAGCAGTACTTC.

The CDR3 coding sequence is TGTGCCAGCAGTATCGGGACTAGTTATACCGGGGAGCTGTTTTTT. Its protein product is CASSIGTSYTGELFF. V and J are TRBV28 and TRBJ2-2, with 8 bases aligning to TRBD2. This CDR3 has 15 residues. V lost 5 bases to trimming and J lost 5 bases; unmatched junction nucleotides: 7. Germline assignment: CDR1 MDHEN and CDR2 SYDVKM.

This chain connects TRBV7-8 to TRBJ1-6, with D maybe TRBD1 (5 bases). CDR1 SGHVS and CDR2 FQNEAQ come from the germline V gene. The CDR3 sequence is 14 residues long. V was clipped by 3 bases and J by 8 bases, with 11 bases between them. The chain's CDR3 is CASSLDGDYSPLHF. DNA for the CDR3: TGTGCCAGCAGCTTGGACGGGGACTATTCACCCCTCCACTTT.

The chain uses TRBV2 and TRBJ2-1, with a possible D match to TRBD2 (5 bases). V was shortened by 3 bases and J by 3 bases, with 15 bases between the two germline ends. Germline V gene data show CDR1 as SNHLY and CDR2 as FYNNEI. This CDR3 is built from 16 residues. This CDR3 is CASSDWQSGDYNEQFF. The CDR3 bases are TGTGCCAGCAGTGACTGGCAGAGCGGAGACTACAATGAGCAGTTCTTC.

The chain couples TRBV29-1 to TRBJ2-5; D perhaps matches TRBD2 (6 bases). V dropped 3 bases and J dropped 4 bases, with 12 bases sitting between them. Germline V gene data show CDR1 as SQVTM and CDR2 as ANQGSEA. The CDR3 extends over 13 amino acids. CDR3 protein: CSVDGTLRETQYF. CDR3 in DNA: TGCAGCGTTGATGGGACTCTGCGAGAGACCCAGTACTTC.

This sequence joins TRBV6-5 and TRBJ1-6; possibly TRBD1 for D (6 bases). The germline V and J ends were trimmed by 4 bases and 9 bases, with 16 bases remaining between them. The V gene's germline CDR1 is MNHEY and CDR2 SVGAGI. The CDR3 has 15 amino acids. The CDR3 sequence is CASSSGVGAASPLHF. The CDR3 DNA sequence: TGTGCCAGCAGTTCAGGGGTCGGGGCTGCTTCACCCCTCCACTTT.

The V gene is TRBV9, the J gene TRBJ2-7, with 10 bases identical to TRBD2. J lost 9 bases, V lost 0 bases, and 3 bases had no gene match. CDR1 and CDR2 (germline): SGDLS, YYNGEE. The CDR3 totals 13 residues. The CDR3 nucleotides read TGTGCCAGCAGCGTAGTGGCTAGCGGGGGGCAGTACTTC. Encoded protein: CASSVVASGGQYF.

The chain links TRBV20-1 to TRBJ2-3; tentative D call: TRBD2 (6 bases). Trimming removed 3 bases from V and 14 bases from J, with 12 bases in between. The CDR3 runs to 10 residues. Germline V gene data show CDR1 as DFQATT and CDR2 as SNEGSKA (reference sequence). Written as DNA, the CDR3 is TGCAGTGCTAGTCGGACTATAAGGTATTTT. Amino acid sequence: CSASRTIRYF.

The chain combines TRBV5-1 with TRBJ2-1, with D maybe TRBD1 (6 bases). The CDR3 is 16 residues long. Trimming stripped 0 bases from V and 4 bases from J, with 14 bases between. Looked up from germline, CDR1 is SGHRS and CDR2 is YFSETQ. The CDR3 region is CASSLAGQGQYNEQFF. For the CDR3, the DNA is TGCGCCAGCAGCTTGGCTGGGCAGGGGCAATACAATGAGCAGTTCTTC.

V usage is TRBV2 and J usage is TRBJ1-5; TRBD1 agrees at 7 bases. V was pared by 6 bases and J by 4 bases, with 6 bases of the junction left unmatched. There are 14 residues in the CDR3. The germline CDR1 and CDR2 sequences are SNHLY and FYNNEI. The DNA for the CDR3 is TGTGCCAGCAGGACCGGCAGGGGGAATCAGCCCCAGCATTTT. Protein: CASRTGRGNQPQHF.

The V gene is TRBV2, the J gene TRBJ2-7; 8 bases map to TRBD2. This CDR3 has 13 residues. In germline, CDR1 is SNHLY, CDR2 FYNNEI. J was trimmed by 12 bases and V by 4 bases; bases with no gene match: 11. The CDR3 DNA follows: TGTGCCAGCAGTGCCACAACTAGCGGTGGTCGGTACTTC. Its translation: CASSATTSGGRYF. The full variable domain, with the rest looked up from reference TRBV2 and TRBJ2-7, is EPEVTQTPSHQVTQMGQEVILRCVPISNHLYFYWYRQILGQKVEFLVSFYNNEISEKSEIFDDQFSVERPDGSNFTLKIRSTKLEDSAMYFCASSATTSGGRYFGPGTRLTVT.